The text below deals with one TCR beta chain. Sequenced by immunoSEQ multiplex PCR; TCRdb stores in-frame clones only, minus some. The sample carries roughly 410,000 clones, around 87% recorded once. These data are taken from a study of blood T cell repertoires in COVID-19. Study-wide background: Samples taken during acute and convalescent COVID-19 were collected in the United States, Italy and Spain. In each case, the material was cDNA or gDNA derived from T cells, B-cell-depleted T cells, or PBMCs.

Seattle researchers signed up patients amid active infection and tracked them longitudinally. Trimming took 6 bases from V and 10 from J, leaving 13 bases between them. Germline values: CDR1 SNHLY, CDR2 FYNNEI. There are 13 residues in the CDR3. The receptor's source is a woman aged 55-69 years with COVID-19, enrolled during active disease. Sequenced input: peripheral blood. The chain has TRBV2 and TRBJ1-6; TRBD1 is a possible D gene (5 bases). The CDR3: CASSQGPGSPLHF. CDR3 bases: TGTGCCAGCAGCCAGGGTCCAGGGTCACCCCTCCACTTT.